This T cell receptor (beta chain) was captured by sequencing in a study of early T cells in non-severe SARS-CoV-2 infection. MiXCR, applied by TCRdb to the 5' RACE reads, yields one record per CDR3 protein. The repertoire includes approximately 66,000 distinct CDR3 sequences, under 15% of them detected once, and under 4.5% sits in the top ten. Germline V gene lookup returns CDR1 LGHNA and CDR2 YSLEER. The CDR3 is made up of 13 amino acids. The ends were cut back, 5 bases at V and 1 base at J, with 8 bases in the middle. Sequenced: whole blood. V is TRBV4-3 and J is TRBJ1-1; no clear D gene. The receptor comes from an adult who was a healthcare worker with PCR-confirmed SARS-CoV-2 infection or an uninfected control (not recorded which). The DNA of the CDR3 is TGCGCCAGCAGCGCGAGGCAGAACACTGAAGCTTTCTTT. It yields the protein CASSARQNTEAFF.